There are a few counts of the clone carrying this T cell receptor beta chain. Produced via immunoSEQ multiplex PCR; TCRdb's table is partial and in-frame only. Among about 230,000 clones listed, 86% were seen once. These data are taken from a study of blood T cell repertoires in COVID-19. In terms of age and location, participants ranged from roughly 18 to 95 years and lived in fewer than 30 US areas. Cohort allocation depended upon clinical history that participants reported. This CDR3 region has 14 residues. The clonotype originates from a woman aged 50 to 60 in a cohort exposed to, infected with or recovered from COVID-19 (not recorded which). The sample was PBMCs or T cells enriched from blood (not recorded which). This rearrangement joins TRBV21-1 to TRBJ1-4; the DNA was not used to check the table's D call, TRBD1. TRBV21-1 has pseudogene status. The CDR3 nucleotides are TGTGCCAGCAGAGGACAGGTTAGGTCGAAAAAACTGTTTTTT. The encoded protein is CASRGQVRSKKLFF.